The source of this T cell receptor beta chain is a study of T cell clones after liver transplantation. Study conclusions and caveats: These preliminary findings come from unstandardized post-transplant sampling times. In two subjects, few donor cells limited the measurable donor-reactive repertoire. Circulating graft-donor-reactive CD4 TCRbeta sequences fell significantly post-transplant in 5 of 8 subjects. Graft donor-reactive T cells possibly entered the graft instead of undergoing deletion.

Worth noting for this clone: Its antigen is undetermined.

Clones were read by immunoSEQ multiplex PCR, and TCRdb kept only the in-frame ones, dropping some. The repertoire consists of around 120,000 clones, with about nine tenths occurring once and the leading ten covering roughly 0.83%. The CDR3 has 13 residues. With 4 bases removed from V and 0 bases from J, the gap between germline ends came to 7 bases. Germline V lookup: CDR1 SQVTM, CDR2 ANQGSEA. The source of this sequence is a human patient who received a liver transplant. These T cells may partly come from the graft donor. Sequenced material: CD4+ T cells from blood, taken 12 months after liver transplant. The chain links TRBV29-1 to TRBJ1-5; D not certain. The DNA for the CDR3 is TGCAGCGTTGGACTAGATAGCAATCAGCCCCAGCATTTT. This sequence encodes CSVGLDSNQPQHF.